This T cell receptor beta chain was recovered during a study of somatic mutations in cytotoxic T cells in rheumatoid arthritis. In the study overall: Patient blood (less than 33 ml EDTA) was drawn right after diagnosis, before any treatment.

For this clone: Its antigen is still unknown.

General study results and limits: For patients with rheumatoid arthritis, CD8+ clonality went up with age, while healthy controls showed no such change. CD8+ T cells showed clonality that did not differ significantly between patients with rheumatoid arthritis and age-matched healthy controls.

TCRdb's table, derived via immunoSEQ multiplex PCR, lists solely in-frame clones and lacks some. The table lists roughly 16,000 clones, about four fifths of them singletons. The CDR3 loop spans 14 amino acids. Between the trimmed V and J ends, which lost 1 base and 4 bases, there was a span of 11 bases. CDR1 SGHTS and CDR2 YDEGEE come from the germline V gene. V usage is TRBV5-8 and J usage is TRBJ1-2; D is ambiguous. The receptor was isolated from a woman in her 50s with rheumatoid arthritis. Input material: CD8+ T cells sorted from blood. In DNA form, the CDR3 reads TGTGCCAGCAGCTTGAGGCGGAACCCCTATGGCTACACCTTC. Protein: CASSLRRNPYGYTF.